A single sample gave rise to the 14 T cell receptor beta chains below, sequenced in a study of blood T cell repertoires in COVID-19. Libraries were prepared by immunoSEQ multiplex PCR; TCRdb keeps only in-frame clonotypes and omits some of them. The sample has roughly 270,000 clones, 70% to 90% seen once. The sequencing sample was made of peripheral blood. Every receptor here comes from a man aged 50 to 60 with active or convalescent COVID-19.

The V gene is TRBV9, the J gene TRBJ2-3; 9 bases map to TRBD2. This CDR3 contains 17 residues. V was clipped by 4 bases and J by 8 bases; unmatched bases: 17. Germline V CDR1 and CDR2: SGDLS, YYNGEE. CDR3 loop: CASSPNAGGLSEGTQYF. DNA for the CDR3: TGTGCCAGCAGCCCCAACGCGGGAGGGTTAAGCGAAGGTACGCAGTATTTT.

The gene calls are TRBV19 and TRBJ2-1, with 9 bases aligning to TRBD1. The germline gives CDR1 LNHDA, CDR2 SQIVND (reference sequence). The CDR3 totals 14 residues. V dropped 5 bases and J dropped 9; count of bases not matched to a gene: 8. The CDR3 DNA reads TGTGCCAGTAGTCTTTGGACAGGGGAGGGTGAGCAGTTCTTC. It encodes CASSLWTGEGEQFF.

The gene calls are TRBV5-6 and TRBJ2-5, with 8 nucleotides matching TRBD2. Germline V gives CDR1 SGHDT, CDR2 YYEEEE. Unmatched junction bases numbered 10, after V lost 3 bases and J lost 3 bases. The CDR3 spans 16 residues. CDR3 region: CASSSPGLADKETQYF. CDR3 nucleotides: TGTGCCAGCAGCTCCCCTGGACTAGCAGATAAAGAGACCCAGTACTTC.

The chain employs TRBV19 and TRBJ1-2, with TRBD1 as a possible D gene (5 bases). The CDR3 contains 15 residues. Trimming removed 0 bases at V and 4 bases at J, with 12 bases between. Germline V gene lookup returns CDR1 LNHDA and CDR2 SQIVND (reference sequence). As DNA, the CDR3 is TGTGCCAGTAGTATAGAAGGGGTACATCGCTATGGCTACACCTTC. It codes for CASSIEGVHRYGYTF.

This chain links TRBV6-5 with TRBJ2-3, with D uncertain. Germline V gene sequence: CDR1 MNHEY, CDR2 SVGAGI. There are 15 residues in the CDR3. Trimming left V 6 bases short and J 0 bases short, with 13 bases between. For the CDR3, the DNA is TGTGCCAGCAGAGATCCACGGGTTAGCACAGATACGCAGTATTTT. Amino acids: CASRDPRVSTDTQYF.

This clone was detected only a few times. This sequence joins TRBV27 and TRBJ1-2, with 8 bases aligning to TRBD1. The CDR3 covers 13 residues. V lost 3 bases to trimming and J lost 6 bases; unmatched junction nucleotides: 3. CDR1 is MNHEY and CDR2 is SMNVEV in the germline V gene (reference sequence). CDR3 nucleotide sequence: TGTGCCAGCAGTTTCGCAGGGGGCGATGGCTACACCTTC. Encoded protein: CASSFAGGDGYTF.

The CDR3 here is CSVRSGDQPQHF. CDR3 DNA sequence: TGCAGCGTTCGATCGGGGGATCAGCCCCAGCATTTT. The rearrangement joins TRBV29-1 to TRBJ1-5, with TRBD1 as a possible D gene (5 bases). CDR3 size: 12 residues. The germline V and J ends were trimmed by 5 bases and 5 bases, with 10 bases remaining between them. The germline V gene has CDR1 SQVTM and CDR2 ANQGSEA.

The chain recombines TRBV20-1 with TRBJ2-1; the D is unclear. This CDR3 has 11 amino acids. Trimming removed 6 bases from V and 8 bases from J, with 11 bases in between. Germline assignment: CDR1 DFQATT and CDR2 SNEGSKA (reference sequence). In nucleotides, the CDR3 is TGCAGTGCAATAAGTAGTTATGAGCAGTTCTTC. It codes for CSAISSYEQFF.

This chain connects TRBV2 to TRBJ2-7; 8 positions match TRBD1. CDR3 length: 14 amino acids. CDR1 and CDR2 (germline): SNHLY, FYNNEI. V dropped 6 bases and J dropped 4; count of bases not matched to a gene: 8. The CDR3 DNA reads TGTGCCAGCAGCCTCTCCGGGACAGGATACGAGCAGTACTTC. Encoded protein: CASSLSGTGYEQYF.

The rearrangement links TRBV4-2 to TRBJ2-2; D not resolved. Per the germline V gene, CDR1 is LGHNA and CDR2 is YNFKEQ. The CDR3 loop spans 13 amino acids. V gave up 1 base and J gave up 8 bases, with 8 bases separating them. DNA for the CDR3: TGTGCCAGCAGCCAAGCCCTCTATGGGGAGCTGTTTTTT. It translates to CASSQALYGELFF.

This clone occurred a few times. The chain is built from TRBV5-4 and TRBJ2-7; the D gene is possibly TRBD2 (5 bases). This CDR3 is built from 13 residues. Deletions cut 0 bases from V and 1 base from J, with 5 bases between. Germline values: CDR1 SGHNT, CDR2 YYREEE (reference sequence). The CDR3: CASSLAGSYEQYF. Written as DNA, the CDR3 is TGTGCCAGCAGCTTGGCGGGGTCCTACGAGCAGTACTTC.

There are a few counts of this clone. The chain combines TRBV27 with TRBJ2-7; TRBD1 is a possible D gene (5 bases). CDR1 MNHEY and CDR2 SMNVEV come from the germline V gene (reference sequence). The CDR3 loop spans 14 amino acids. V lost 6 bases and J 3 bases, leaving 15 bases between the germline ends. This CDR3 reads CASSLKGSLYEQYF. For the CDR3, the DNA is TGTGCCAGCAGCCTCAAGGGGTCGCTCTACGAGCAGTACTTC.

V gene TRBV5-1 combines with J gene TRBJ2-7, with 9 nucleotides matching TRBD1. CDR1 SGHRS and CDR2 YFSETQ come from the germline V gene. This CDR3 spans 14 amino acids. The V gene end was trimmed by 1 base and the J gene end by 6 bases; junction bases not matched to a gene: 5. This CDR3 is CASSLSGTGSEQYF. The CDR3 bases are TGCGCCAGCAGCTTGAGTGGGACAGGGAGCGAGCAGTACTTC.

The rearrangement joins TRBV2 to TRBJ2-3, with D perhaps TRBD1 (6 bases). Trimming cost V 5 bases and J 2 bases, with 20 bases left between them. CDR1 and CDR2 from the germline V gene are SNHLY and FYNNEI. The CDR3 is made up of 17 amino acids. CDR3 protein: CASSRVPTGPSTDTQYF. Here the CDR3 DNA reads TGTGCCAGCAGTCGGGTACCGACAGGACCATCCACAGATACGCAGTATTTT.